This is a list of T cell receptor beta chains from one sample in a study of cytomegalovirus exposure and HLA in healthy donors. Profiled with immunoSEQ multiplex PCR; TCRdb holds only in-frame clones, not every one. This table holds 100,000 to 150,000 clones. Sequencing was carried out using PBMCs. Receptors originate from a man younger than 30 in good health and CMV-seronegative. The CDR3 runs from the conserved cysteine through the conserved F or W. The order of the fields is CDR3 protein, V gene.

CASSPPTGIDEQYF TRBV18
CASSLVTGPGEQYF TRBV5-6
CATSTREQFF TRBV9
CASSPNPGQGVGVRLYEQYF TRBV4-1
CASSQETGWNTGELFF TRBV4-1
CASSSGRQGGGNTIYF TRBV4-2
CASRLSPNQPQHF TRBV27
CASSRISSGATYEQYF TRBV5-1
CASSLRGGNIGELFF TRBV5-6
CASSLSAYEQYF TRBV7-2
CASSEPGRDSNYGYTF TRBV25-1
CAISEGQGRETQYF TRBV10-3
CASSLGHSTSYEQYF TRBV28
CARGLAGAPSTYEQYF TRBV5-3